The clone carrying this TCR beta chain was counted once. Its antigen is unknown. This sample stems from a study of blood T cells in healthy people across ages. A J-beta primer mix and a sample-barcoded 5' primer were used in a second PCR of roughly 7 to 12 cycles. Sequencing of every sample gave 2.5 million or more CDR3-containing paired-end reads. TCRdb re-called the 5' RACE reads with MiXCR, one entry per CDR3 protein. Seen here are 760,000 or so distinct CDR3 sequences, approximately 25% observed once, and the top ten hold around 9.2%. Study-wide points: Diversity was estimated from one million T cells, and these estimates were considered underestimates.

Trimming removed 3 bases from V and 3 bases from J, with 11 bases in between. CDR3 size: 15 residues. Germline values: CDR1 SEHNR, CDR2 FQNEAQ (reference sequence). These data are also associated with another study on T cells of mothers and their children.

This clonotype was sampled from a boy aged 10-17 years in good health. The chain has TRBV7-9 and TRBJ2-2; TRBD1 might be the D (5 bases). The sequenced sample consisted of blood. The CDR3 coding sequence is TGTGCCAGCAGCTTCCTGGGGCCGTACACCGGGGAGCTGTTTTTT. This encodes CASSFLGPYTGELFF.